These 14 T cell receptor beta chains were sequenced from one sample in a study of shared clonotypes between healthy human individuals. Profiling relied on immunoSEQ multiplex PCR, and the TCRdb table lists in-frame clones only, not all of them. The sample records 470,000 or so clones, roughly 80% being singletons. Specimen: PBMCs. Source of these receptors: a woman aged 40-49 years in good health. Some clones in this sample may be carry-over from other donors' samples.

This clone was detected only a few times. The chain couples TRBV11-2 to TRBJ2-7, with D hard to call. The CDR3 consists of 14 residues. V lost 0 bases to trimming and J lost 8 bases, with 14 bases between them. The V gene's germline CDR1 is SGHAT and CDR2 FQNNGV. CDR3: CASSLDRQVLQQYF. As DNA, the CDR3 is TGTGCCAGCAGCTTAGATAGGCAGGTATTACAGCAGTACTTC.

This chain joins TRBV5-1 and TRBJ2-1; tentatively, D is TRBD1 (8 bases). CDR3 length: 14 residues. CDR1 is SGHRS, CDR2 YFSETQ, per germline. With 4 bases removed from V and 9 bases from J, the gap between germline ends came to 17 bases. CDR3: CASSAQDREGEQFF. Here the CDR3 DNA reads TGCGCCAGCAGCGCCCAGGACAGGGAGGGTGAGCAGTTCTTC.

Regarding this clone: A far larger clone is just one base off, so this is likely a read error. This rearrangement joins TRBV6-5 to TRBJ2-5; 7 bases map to TRBD1. J was trimmed by 2 bases and V by 7 bases; bases with no gene match: 10. Germline CDR1 is MNHEY and CDR2 is SVGAGI. The length of the CDR3 is 15 residues. The CDR3 loop reads CASIETVGQQETQYF. In nucleotides, the CDR3 is TGTGCCAGCATAGAGACCGTGGGACAGCAAGAGACCCAGTACTTC.

The rearrangement uses TRBV30 and TRBJ1-2; 8 nucleotides agree with TRBD1. V lost 3 bases and J lost 5; bases outside the gene matches: 2. Germline V CDR1 and CDR2: GTSNPN, SVGIG (reference sequence). This CDR3 contains 12 residues. CDR3 sequence (DNA): TGTGCCTGGAGCAGACAGGGGTATGGCTACACCTTC. It yields the protein CAWSRQGYGYTF.

The CDR3 DNA reads TGTGCCAGCAGCCACAGTAGCGGGGGTTCCTACGAGCAGTACTTC. This sequence encodes CASSHSSGGSYEQYF. This chain uses TRBV4-2 with TRBJ2-7; 9 bases are shared with TRBD2. Germline V CDR1 and CDR2: LGHNA, YNFKEQ. V was pared by 3 bases and J by 1 base, with 4 bases of the junction left unmatched. The CDR3 is made up of 15 amino acids.

This sequence joins TRBV7-9 and TRBJ1-1; TRBD1 aligns across 7 bases. The ends lost 5 bases at V and 3 bases at J; junction bases unmatched: 3. This CDR3 is built from 13 residues. Germline V lookup: CDR1 SEHNR, CDR2 FQNEAQ (reference sequence). The DNA for the CDR3 is TGTGCCAGCAGCAGACAGGGTTACACTGAAGCTTTCTTT. This gives the protein CASSRQGYTEAFF.

This clone turned up a few times. The chain has TRBV19 and TRBJ2-2; D call uncertain. Germline V gene data show CDR1 as LNHDA and CDR2 as SQIVND (reference sequence). Trimming removed 2 bases from V and 4 bases from J, with 14 bases in between. There are 16 residues in the CDR3. DNA of the CDR3: TGTGCCAGTAGTATATCGGCTGCGTGGGGCACCGGGGAGCTGTTTTTT. As protein: CASSISAAWGTGELFF.

The chain carries TRBV18 and TRBJ2-3, with 8 nucleotides matching TRBD2. The V gene end was trimmed by 1 base and the J gene end by 0 bases; junction bases not matched to a gene: 6. This CDR3 region has 17 residues. CDR1 is KGHSH, CDR2 LQKENI, per germline. The CDR3, as DNA: TGTGCCAGCTCACCACGGGCTAGCGGGCTGAGCACAGATACGCAGTATTTT. Translation: CASSPRASGLSTDTQYF.

This chain connects TRBV4-1 to TRBJ1-5; D perhaps matches TRBD1 (5 bases). CDR3 length: 14 residues. Germline CDR1 reads MGHRA; CDR2 reads YSYEKL. V was cut by 5 bases and J by 6 bases, with 14 bases left in between. This chain's CDR3 is CASSSGSFGQPQHF. CDR3 DNA sequence: TGCGCCAGCAGCTCAGGGAGTTTCGGTCAGCCCCAGCATTTT.

The chain joins TRBV9 to TRBJ2-1; 15 bases line up with TRBD2. J gave up 10 bases and V 1 base, and 6 bases lay outside the gene matches. Germline V lookup: CDR1 SGDLS, CDR2 YYNGEE. The CDR3 loop spans 16 amino acids. In DNA form, the CDR3 reads TGTGCCAGCAGCGTACCCGGACTAGCGGGAGGGGGGGAGCAGTTCTTC. Protein sequence: CASSVPGLAGGGEQFF.

The J gene is TRBJ1-5, the V gene TRBV7-2; tentatively, D is TRBD1 (6 bases). V lost 2 bases to trimming and J lost 13 bases, with 12 bases between them. The length of the CDR3 is 12 residues. CDR1 is SGHTA and CDR2 is FQGNSA in the germline V gene. The CDR3 region is CASSLLRGDQHF. The CDR3 DNA reads TGTGCCAGCAGCTTACTAAGGGGGGATCAGCATTTT.

This chain uses TRBV27 with TRBJ2-7, with 8 bases fitting TRBD2. The CDR3 is 17 residues long. Germline assignment: CDR1 MNHEY and CDR2 SMNVEV (reference sequence). J gave up 4 bases and V 3 bases, and 14 bases lay outside the gene matches. The DNA of the CDR3 is TGTGCCAGCAGTTTGTATCCGGGGGGGGAGTGGGTATACGAGCAGTACTTC. It translates to CASSLYPGGEWVYEQYF.

This clone has more than one count but fewer than ten. The same CDR3 can be traced to other DNA sequences in this sample. The V gene is TRBV13, the J gene TRBJ2-3; no definite D call. This CDR3 has 11 residues. Germline values: CDR1 PRHDT, CDR2 FYEKMQ (reference sequence). The V end was cut by 4 bases, the J end by 2 bases, with 1 base between. The CDR3 loop reads CASSYTDTQYF. CDR3 DNA sequence: TGTGCCAGCAGCTACACAGATACGCAGTATTTT.

Concerning this clone itself: A far larger clone is one nucleotide away, so this likely arose from a read error. This sequence joins TRBV25-1 and TRBJ1-2; D might be TRBD1 (6 bases). This CDR3 has 16 residues. Looked up from germline, CDR1 is MGHDK and CDR2 is SYGVNS. Trimming pared 7 bases from V and 4 bases from J, leaving 22 bases between. CDR3 in amino acids: CASKPGVPRSGYGYTF. CDR3 sequence (DNA): TGTGCCAGCAAACCAGGGGTGCCCCGGTCCGGCTATGGCTACACCTTC.